Following are 20 T cell receptor beta chains from one sample sequenced in a study of T cell repertoires in cytomegalovirus infection. TCRdb recomputed calls from the reads with MiXCR, one row per CDR3 protein. The repertoire holds more than 250,000 distinct CDR3 sequences, with 25% as singletons. These receptors' antigens are unknown. Sample: cultured PBMCs, taken from culture after CMV antigen stimulation. The receptors originated from a human donor in good health (CMV status not recorded). Some clones in this sample may be carry-over from other donors' samples.

The chain joins TRBV6-5 to TRBJ1-2; 10 positions agree with TRBD1. Germline loops: CDR1 MNHEY, CDR2 SVGAGI. Trimming took 6 bases from V and 3 from J; bases not matched to a gene: 7. CDR3 size: 15 residues. Here the CDR3 reads CASSAPTGGYYGYTF. The DNA for the CDR3 is TGTGCCAGCAGCGCGCCGACAGGGGGCTACTATGGCTACACCTTC.

The rearrangement links TRBV6-2 or TRBV6-3 to TRBJ2-2; 12 bases map to TRBD2. The CDR3 is 17 amino acids. Germline loops: CDR1 MNHEY, CDR2 SVGEGT. Germline trimming cut 6 bases from V and 9 bases from J; bases unmatched to any gene: 14. CDR3 coding DNA: TGTGCCAGCAGCACGGGCCGGACTAGCGGGACCAGGAGGGAGCTGTTTTTT. This translates into CASSTGRTSGTRRELFF.

This clonotype showed up many times. The CDR3 coding sequence is TGTGCCAGCAGCCCCCTAGCGGGAGGGGCCACTGAGCAGTTCTTC. This codes for CASSPLAGGATEQFF. This chain links TRBV7-8 with TRBJ2-1; 12 positions agree with TRBD2. Unmatched junction bases numbered 8, after V lost 5 bases and J lost 9 bases. Germline CDR1 is SGHVS and CDR2 is FQNEAQ. The CDR3 is made up of 15 amino acids.

This chain links TRBV5-1 with TRBJ2-3; D call uncertain. The CDR3 consists of 13 residues. V was cut by 4 bases and J by 4 bases, with 10 bases left in between. Germline CDR1 and CDR2: SGHRS and YFSETQ. The CDR3 region is CASSRSVADTQYF. In DNA form, the CDR3 reads TGCGCCAGCAGCCGGAGTGTGGCAGATACGCAGTATTTT.

This clonotype was recorded at least ten times. The genes are TRBV7-2 and TRBJ1-5; D gene ambiguous. Between the trimmed V and J ends, which lost 6 bases and 1 base, there was a span of 7 bases. CDR3 size: 13 residues. Per the germline V gene, CDR1 is SGHTA and CDR2 is FQGNSA. The CDR3 loop is CASSPSSNQPQHF. CDR3 DNA sequence: TGTGCCAGCAGTCCTTCGAGCAATCAGCCCCAGCATTTT. Variable domain in full (rest from reference TRBV7-2 and TRBJ1-5): GAGVSQSPSNKVTEKGKDVELRCDPISGHTALYWYRQSLGQGLEFLIYFQGNSAPDKSGLPSDRFSAERTGGSVSTLTIQRTQQEDSAVYLCASSPSSNQPQHFGDGTRLSIL.

This clonotype showed up many times. The chain carries TRBV11-2 and TRBJ2-6, with no clear D. CDR3 length: 15 amino acids. The V and J ends lost 2 bases and 2 bases respectively, with 7 bases between them. CDR1 and CDR2 (germline): SGHAT, FQNNGV. The CDR3 coding sequence is TGTGCCAGCAGCTTACGGTGGGCTGGGGCCAACGTCCTGACTTTC. Amino acids: CASSLRWAGANVLTF.

The chain is built from TRBV19 and TRBJ1-1, with D perhaps matching TRBD1 (5 bases). CDR3 length: 13 amino acids. The V end was cut by 6 bases, the J end by 4 bases, with 12 bases between. Looked up from germline, CDR1 is LNHDA and CDR2 is SQIVND (reference sequence). This CDR3 reads CASRTGAGTEAFF. CDR3 nucleotide sequence: TGTGCCAGTAGGACCGGGGCGGGCACTGAAGCTTTCTTT. Full variable domain (missing parts from reference TRBV19 and TRBJ1-1): DGGITQSPKYLFRKEGQNVTLSCEQNLNHDAMYWYRQDPGQGLRLIYYSQIVNDFQKGDIAEGYSVSREKKESFPLTVTSAQKNPTAFYLCASRTGAGTEAFFGQGTRLTVV.

This clonotype was seen ten or more times. The V gene is TRBV7-2, the J gene TRBJ1-6; D is perhaps TRBD1 (5 bases). Between the trimmed V and J ends, which lost 3 bases and 5 bases, there was a span of 8 bases. The CDR3 consists of 14 residues. Looked up from germline, CDR1 is SGHTA and CDR2 is FQGNSA. The CDR3 DNA is TGTGCCAGCAGCTTGGGGCGAGATAATTCACCCCTCCACTTT. As protein: CASSLGRDNSPLHF. Complete variable domain (other parts from reference TRBV7-2 and TRBJ1-6): GAGVSQSPSNKVTEKGKDVELRCDPISGHTALYWYRQSLGQGLEFLIYFQGNSAPDKSGLPSDRFSAERTGGSVSTLTIQRTQQEDSAVYLCASSLGRDNSPLHFGNGTRLTVT.

V gene TRBV7-2 combines with J gene TRBJ1-2; D is unresolved. The CDR3 is 13 residues long. The V end was cut by 5 bases, the J end by 8 bases, with 15 bases between. The germline CDR1 and CDR2 sequences are SGHTA and FQGNSA. The CDR3 nucleotides read TGTGCCAGCAGCCCAGGTCCAGAAACCGGCTACACCTTC. Its translation is CASSPGPETGYTF.

This sequence joins TRBV6-5 and TRBJ2-3; 9 bases agree with TRBD2. Germline loops: CDR1 MNHEY, CDR2 SVGAGI. The length of the CDR3 is 18 residues. V lost 2 bases to trimming and J lost 4 bases; unmatched junction nucleotides: 13. For the CDR3, the DNA is TGTGCCAGCAGTTACACCCGGACTAGCGTCGGGGTTGCAGATACGCAGTATTTT. It codes for CASSYTRTSVGVADTQYF.

This clonotype was picked up a small number of times. The J gene is TRBJ1-4, the V gene TRBV12-3 or TRBV12-4, with unresolved D. Trimming shortened V by 3 bases and J by 6 bases, and 5 bases separated the two germline ends. This CDR3 region has 12 residues. CDR3 DNA sequence: TGTGCCAGCAGTTTCTTTTATGAAAAACTGTTTTTT. Encoded protein: CASSFFYEKLFF.

CDR3 DNA: TGCGCCAGCAGCTTGGGGACAGGGCCTAATGAAAAACTGTTTTTT. It encodes CASSLGTGPNEKLFF. The chain joins TRBV5-1 to TRBJ1-4; TRBD1 matches at 8 bases. Germline V lookup: CDR1 SGHRS, CDR2 YFSETQ. J gave up 3 bases and V 0 bases, and 1 base lay outside the gene matches. The CDR3 sequence is 15 residues long.

Only a few counts were recorded for this clonotype. The V call is TRBV6-2 or TRBV6-3, the J call TRBJ2-1; D gene uncertain. Germline CDR1 and CDR2: MNHEY and SVGEGT. This CDR3 comprises 14 residues. V lost 6 bases and J 4 bases, leaving 13 bases between the germline ends. CDR3 in DNA: TGTGCCAGCAGCCAGCCCTACCGGTACAATGAGCAGTTCTTC. Its protein product is CASSQPYRYNEQFF.

CDR3 loop: CASRITGGPEAFF. The CDR3 DNA reads as TGTGCCAGCCGGATAACAGGGGGCCCTGAAGCTTTCTTT. V gene TRBV6-2 or TRBV6-3 combines with J gene TRBJ1-1; 9 nucleotides agree with TRBD1. J gave up 6 bases and V 8 bases, and 7 bases lay outside the gene matches. This CDR3 spans 13 amino acids. Per germline, CDR1 MNHEY and CDR2 SVGEGT.

This clonotype has ten or more counts. The chain uses TRBV12-3 or TRBV12-4 and TRBJ2-1; D is possibly TRBD1 (6 bases). Trimming removed 6 bases from V and 5 bases from J, with 11 bases in between. There are 13 residues in the CDR3. CDR3 loop: CASRRTVNNEQFF. The CDR3 nucleotides read TGTGCCAGCAGACGGACAGTTAACAATGAGCAGTTCTTC.

This clonotype was observed many times. This rearrangement joins TRBV7-9 to TRBJ2-1, with 11 positions matching TRBD2. Trimming cost V 3 bases and J 6 bases; bases outside gene matches: 4. This CDR3 is built from 15 residues. Per the germline V gene, CDR1 is SEHNR and CDR2 is FQNEAQ (reference sequence). The CDR3 region is CASSLATSGVNEQFF. The CDR3 DNA is TGTGCCAGCAGCTTGGCGACTAGCGGGGTCAATGAGCAGTTCTTC.

This clonotype was counted only a few times. This chain links TRBV11-2 with TRBJ2-2; 8 bases map to TRBD1. V lost 5 bases and J lost 2; bases outside the gene matches: 7. The CDR3 totals 16 residues. Germline-derived CDR1 and CDR2 are SGHAT and FQNNGV. CDR3 sequence (DNA): TGTGCCAGCAGCCTGACGACAGGGGCAAACACCGGGGAGCTGTTTTTT. It translates to CASSLTTGANTGELFF. The whole variable domain, remainder taken from reference TRBV11-2 and TRBJ2-2, is EAGVAQSPRYKIIEKRQSVAFWCNPISGHATLYWYQQILGQGPKLLIQFQNNGVVDDSQLPKDRFSAERLKGVDSTLKIQPAKLEDSAVYLCASSLTTGANTGELFFGEGSRLTVL.

In this sample, this clonotype turned up a few times. V usage is TRBV12-3 or TRBV12-4 and J usage is TRBJ2-1; D perhaps matches TRBD2 (5 bases). The CDR3 spans 13 residues. The germline V and J ends were trimmed by 7 bases and 14 bases, with 21 bases remaining between them. The CDR3 region is CASTSEAIRTEFF. The CDR3 region has the DNA TGTGCCAGCACTTCGGAGGCAATCAGGACGGAGTTCTTC.

This rearrangement joins TRBV19 to TRBJ2-7; no clear D gene. The germline gives CDR1 LNHDA, CDR2 SQIVND (reference sequence). V was cut by 7 bases and J by 3 bases, with 10 bases left in between. The CDR3 is 12 residues long. As DNA, the CDR3 is TGTGCCAGTACCGGATCCCACTACGAGCAGTACTTC. Encoded protein: CASTGSHYEQYF.

This chain links TRBV12-3 or TRBV12-4 with TRBJ2-1; 13 positions match TRBD2. V lost 4 bases and J lost 7; bases outside the gene matches: 10. CDR3 size: 17 residues. CDR3 sequence (DNA): TGTGCCAGCAGTTACCGGACTAGCGGGAGTTATTATAATGAGCAGTTCTTC. This sequence encodes CASSYRTSGSYYNEQFF.